The TCR beta chain described here comes from a study of T cell changes during pregnancy in multiple sclerosis. TCRdb's copy holds only in-frame clones and misses some; the assay was immunoSEQ multiplex PCR. There are 35,000 to 50,000 clones in the sample; approximately 92% occur only once, and 0.55% to 0.7% lies in the top ten. Germline CDR1 is MNHEY and CDR2 is SVGAGI. Germline trimming cut 6 bases from V and 6 bases from J; bases unmatched to any gene: 10. The CDR3 consists of 15 residues. The sequence derives from a female donor with multiple sclerosis, enrolled in a pregnancy study. The chain is built from TRBV6-5 and TRBJ1-1; 10 nucleotides agree with TRBD1. The source material was CD4+ T cells from peripheral blood mononuclear cells, sampled in the first trimester of pregnancy. CDR3 loop: CASSHPGQGGPEAFF. In nucleotides, the CDR3 is TGTGCCAGCAGCCACCCCGGACAGGGGGGCCCTGAAGCTTTCTTT.